Listed here are 30 T cell receptor beta chains from one sample, sequenced in a study of chemoradiotherapy in HPV16-positive cancers (dated by TCRdb to 2022 to 2024). Receptors were amplified or captured by the immunoSEQ multiplex PCR assay. TCRdb stores this immuneACCESS table with in-frame sequences only. Part of the clones is absent; in the studies checked, under half of the shortfall reflects unresolved V genes, and no reason is known for the rest. This sample has around 62,000 clones in its table, and around nine tenths of those were observed once. The top ten clones comprise more than 3.5% of the sample. The sample consisted of blood, taken from a patient who underwent chemoradiotherapy. The origin of the receptors is a human donor with HPV-associated anogenital cancer.

The chain carries TRBV5-4 and TRBJ2-3, with 11 bases lining up with TRBD2. The germline CDR1 and CDR2 sequences are SGHNT and YYREEE (reference sequence). This CDR3 is built from 16 residues. The J segment lost 3 bases and the V segment lost 4 bases, leaving 7 bases of the junction unmatched. CDR3: CASSIPTSGTTDTQYF. Here the CDR3 DNA reads TGTGCCAGCAGCATTCCGACTAGCGGGACTACAGATACGCAGTATTTT.

The rearrangement uses TRBV15 and TRBJ2-6; D remains unclear. The CDR3 contains 19 residues. V was cut by 0 bases and J by 1 base, with 16 bases left in between. CDR1 and CDR2 from the germline V gene are LNHNV and YYDKDF (reference sequence). CDR3 nucleotide sequence: TGTGCCACCAGCAGAGATCTACTGAAGACCTTATCTGGGGCCAACGTCCTGACTTTC. It is translated as CATSRDLLKTLSGANVLTF.

The gene calls are TRBV28 and TRBJ2-7; D perhaps matches TRBD1 (6 bases). V dropped 5 bases and J dropped 0 bases, with 14 bases sitting between them. The CDR3 sequence is 15 residues long. Germline loops: CDR1 MDHEN, CDR2 SYDVKM. The CDR3 region has the DNA TGTGCCAGCAGTCCAGGGGCAGGTGACTCCTACGAGCAGTACTTC. This codes for CASSPGAGDSYEQYF.

The chain uses TRBV19 and TRBJ1-2; 8 positions agree with TRBD1. CDR1 and CDR2 (germline): LNHDA, SQIVND (reference sequence). With 6 bases clipped from V and 4 bases from J, the junction kept 7 bases outside the gene matches. This CDR3 comprises 14 residues. The CDR3 DNA follows: TGTGCCAGTAGCCTCGGGACAGGAATCTATGGCTACACCTTC. It encodes CASSLGTGIYGYTF.

This chain joins TRBV5-5 and TRBJ2-7; 10 bases agree with TRBD1. CDR3 size: 14 residues. V lost 3 bases, J lost 2 bases, and 2 bases stayed unmatched. The germline gives CDR1 SGHKS, CDR2 YYEKEE (reference sequence). The CDR3 bases are TGTGCCAGCAGCTGGGGACAGGGGACCTACGAGCAGTACTTC. This sequence encodes CASSWGQGTYEQYF.

The chain recombines TRBV10-3 with TRBJ2-2; D is ambiguous. The CDR3 length is 14 residues. Germline lookup yields CDR1 ENHRY and CDR2 SYGVKD. Trimming cost V 3 bases and J 5 bases, with 10 bases left between them. This chain's CDR3 is CAISDRIGTGELFF. The CDR3 nucleotides read TGTGCCATCAGTGACAGGATCGGGACCGGGGAGCTGTTTTTT.

This clone occurred once. The genes are TRBV28 and TRBJ2-7, with 12 positions matching TRBD2. This CDR3 has 17 residues. V lost 3 bases to trimming and J lost 3 bases; unmatched junction nucleotides: 9. From germline, CDR1 is MDHEN and CDR2 SYDVKM. The CDR3 is CASSFLAGGGAGYEQYF. CDR3 nucleotides: TGTGCCAGCAGTTTTCTAGCGGGAGGGGGTGCCGGCTACGAGCAGTACTTC. Filled out from reference TRBV28 and TRBJ2-7, the complete variable domain reads DVKVTQSSRYLVKRTGEKVFLECVQDMDHENMFWYRQDPGLGLRLIYFSYDVKMKEKGDIPEGYSVSREKKERFSLILESASTNQTSMYLCASSFLAGGGAGYEQYFGPGTRLTVT.

This chain uses TRBV6-1 with TRBJ2-5; 8 nucleotides line up with TRBD2. This CDR3 is built from 16 residues. The germline gives CDR1 MNHNS, CDR2 SASEGT. V gave up 4 bases and J gave up 1 base; unmatched junction bases: 8. For the CDR3, the DNA is TGTGCCAGCAGTGTCCTCACGGGGGGGCCCCAAGAGACCCAGTACTTC. The encoded protein is CASSVLTGGPQETQYF.

J is TRBJ1-4 and V is TRBV10-3; possible D gene TRBD1, 6 bases. The CDR3 covers 13 residues. The V gene's germline CDR1 is ENHRY and CDR2 SYGVKD. Trimming removed 0 bases at V and 11 bases at J, with 10 bases between. The CDR3: CAISESQGFKLFF. CDR3 bases: TGTGCCATCAGTGAGTCACAGGGATTCAAACTGTTTTTT.

The J gene is TRBJ1-6, the V gene TRBV30; D is unclear. This CDR3 comprises 15 residues. CDR1 is GTSNPN, CDR2 SVGIG, per germline (reference sequence). Trimming left V 1 base short and J 7 bases short, with 14 bases between. The CDR3 is CAWSAPSVSNSPLHF. CDR3 nucleotides: TGTGCCTGGAGTGCACCGAGCGTTTCGAATTCACCCCTCCACTTT.

The V and J genes are TRBV28 and TRBJ1-2; TRBD1 matches at 9 bases. Germline V CDR1 and CDR2: MDHEN, SYDVKM. This CDR3 has 15 amino acids. Trimming at V came to 4 bases and at J to 1 base, leaving 4 bases not matched to a gene. Written as DNA, the CDR3 is TGTGCCAGCAGTTCACAGGGGGCCCGTAACTATGGCTACACCTTC. As protein: CASSSQGARNYGYTF.

The chain employs TRBV9 and TRBJ2-2, with D perhaps matching TRBD2 (5 bases). The CDR3 has 14 amino acids. CDR1 and CDR2 (germline): SGDLS, YYNGEE. The germline V and J ends were trimmed by 4 bases and 1 base, with 8 bases remaining between them. The CDR3 region is CASSRTLNTGELFF. Here the CDR3 DNA reads TGTGCCAGCAGCCGGACTTTGAACACCGGGGAGCTGTTTTTT.

This chain joins TRBV19 and TRBJ1-1; the D gene is possibly TRBD1 (6 bases). CDR3 length: 14 amino acids. V lost 6 bases to trimming and J lost 0 bases, with 11 bases between them. Germline values: CDR1 LNHDA, CDR2 SQIVND (reference sequence). As DNA, the CDR3 is TGTGCCAGTAGCTTGGGGGGCCTGAACACTGAAGCTTTCTTT. Its protein product is CASSLGGLNTEAFF. Full variable domain (rest looked up from reference TRBV19 and TRBJ1-1): DGGITQSPKYLFRKEGQNVTLSCEQNLNHDAMYWYRQDPGQGLRLIYYSQIVNDFQKGDIAEGYSVSREKKESFPLTVTSAQKNPTAFYLCASSLGGLNTEAFFGQGTRLTVV.

The chain has TRBV5-6 and TRBJ1-3; D is possibly TRBD1 (6 bases). The CDR3 is made up of 17 amino acids. Germline CDR1 is SGHDT and CDR2 is YYEEEE. Trimming removed 4 bases from V and 1 base from J, with 18 bases in between. The CDR3 region has the DNA TGTGCCAGCAGCCGCCTGGGCGGGGGGACATCTGGAAACACCATATATTTT. Translated: CASSRLGGGTSGNTIYF.

The gene calls are TRBV10-2 and TRBJ2-7; D could derive from TRBD1 or TRBD2 (5 bases each). V dropped 11 bases and J dropped 3 bases, with 14 bases sitting between them. CDR1 is WSHSY, CDR2 SAAADI, per germline. The CDR3 runs 12 residues. CDR3 sequence: CAVWGTDYEQYF. The CDR3, as DNA: TGCGCCGTATGGGGGACGGACTACGAGCAGTACTTC.

The rearrangement links TRBV6-4 to TRBJ2-1; D is undetermined. Germline V lookup: CDR1 MRHNA, CDR2 SNTAGT. The CDR3 loop spans 14 amino acids. V was cut by 4 bases and J by 1 base, with 8 bases left in between. CDR3 sequence reads: CASSVDTSYNEQFF. The CDR3 DNA follows: TGTGCCAGCAGTGTCGACACTTCCTACAATGAGCAGTTCTTC.

This rearrangement joins TRBV19 to TRBJ2-7; 10 bases agree with TRBD1. CDR3 length: 16 residues. Trimming removed 4 bases from V and 7 bases from J; junction bases left unmatched: 13. The germline gives CDR1 LNHDA, CDR2 SQIVND (reference sequence). CDR3 region: CASSTSPKRTGGEQYF. The CDR3 region has the DNA TGTGCCAGTAGTACAAGTCCTAAACGGACAGGGGGAGAGCAGTACTTC. The whole variable domain, filled in from reference TRBV19 and TRBJ2-7, reads DGGITQSPKYLFRKEGQNVTLSCEQNLNHDAMYWYRQDPGQGLRLIYYSQIVNDFQKGDIAEGYSVSREKKESFPLTVTSAQKNPTAFYLCASSTSPKRTGGEQYFGPGTRLTVT.

The CDR3 here is CASSPGTGYEQYF. The CDR3 nucleotides read TGTGCCAGCTCACCGGGGACAGGGTACGAGCAGTACTTC. The V and J genes are TRBV18 and TRBJ2-7; 9 bases are a match to TRBD1. The length of the CDR3 is 13 residues. The germline V gene has CDR1 KGHSH and CDR2 LQKENI. V was clipped by 3 bases and J by 4 bases; unmatched bases: 1. Supplemented by reference TRBV18 and TRBJ2-7, the full variable domain reads NAGVMQNPRHLVRRRGQEARLRCSPMKGHSHVYWYRQLPEEGLKFMVYLQKENIIDESGMPKERFSAEFPKEGPSILRIQQVVRGDSAAYFCASSPGTGYEQYFGPGTRLTVT.

The chain combines TRBV18 with TRBJ1-1; D is ambiguous. The CDR3 loop spans 13 amino acids. CDR1 and CDR2 (germline): KGHSH, LQKENI. V lost 4 bases and J lost 3, with 9 bases in between. In DNA, the CDR3 is TGTGCCAGCTCACAGGGTCGGGACACTGAAGCTTTCTTT. Translation: CASSQGRDTEAFF.

The chain recombines TRBV5-1 with TRBJ2-7; TRBD1 agrees at 8 bases. V lost 4 bases, J lost 2 bases, and 14 bases stayed unmatched. The CDR3 covers 17 residues. Per the germline V gene, CDR1 is SGHRS and CDR2 is YFSETQ. In DNA, the CDR3 is TGCGCCAGCAGCCATACCTTAGGACAGGGATCGACCTACGAGCAGTACTTC. It specifies CASSHTLGQGSTYEQYF.

This sequence joins TRBV5-1 and TRBJ2-2; 10 bases are a match to TRBD1. The germline V gene has CDR1 SGHRS and CDR2 YFSETQ. CDR3 length equals 15 residues. The V segment lost 5 bases and the J segment 5 bases; nucleotides outside the gene matches: 6. CDR3 DNA: TGCGCCAGCAGTCCGGGACAGGGGAGGACCGGGGAGCTGTTTTTT. It codes for CASSPGQGRTGELFF.

This chain uses TRBV5-1 with TRBJ2-1, with 7 bases matching TRBD1. The V gene end was trimmed by 3 bases and the J gene end by 3 bases; junction bases not matched to a gene: 15. Germline V lookup: CDR1 SGHRS, CDR2 YFSETQ. The CDR3 sequence is 18 residues long. The CDR3 DNA sequence: TGCGCCAGCAGCTCGACAGGGTTCCGGGAACAGGGCTACAATGAGCAGTTCTTC. It specifies CASSSTGFREQGYNEQFF.

The chain uses TRBV28 and TRBJ1-4, with D possibly TRBD1 on 5 matching bases. Germline CDR1 is MDHEN and CDR2 is SYDVKM. CDR3 length: 15 residues. V was shortened by 5 bases and J by 8 bases, with 18 bases between the two germline ends. DNA for the CDR3: TGTGCCAGCAGTGCAAGGGACCGCCTAGGAGAAAAACTGTTTTTT. Translation gives CASSARDRLGEKLFF.

The chain uses TRBV5-4 and TRBJ1-2; a possible D gene is TRBD1 (6 bases). There are 16 residues in the CDR3. The germline V gene has CDR1 SGHNT and CDR2 YYREEE (reference sequence). V was shortened by 2 bases and J by 4 bases, with 18 bases between the two germline ends. The CDR3 loop is CASSFPFGTGPYGYTF. CDR3 nucleotide sequence: TGTGCCAGCAGCTTTCCTTTCGGAACAGGGCCCTATGGCTACACCTTC.

The V gene is TRBV11-3, the J gene TRBJ1-5; D is uncertain. The CDR3 runs to 13 residues. From germline, CDR1 is SGHNT and CDR2 YENEEA. V was cut by 5 bases and J by 1 base, with 6 bases left in between. The CDR3 nucleotides read TGTGCCAGCAGCCTTACCAGCAATCAGCCCCAGCATTTT. This gives the protein CASSLTSNQPQHF.

The chain uses TRBV27 and TRBJ1-5, with a tentative D call TRBD1 (6 bases). V gave up 5 bases and J gave up 2 bases, with 7 bases separating them. Germline values: CDR1 MNHEY, CDR2 SMNVEV (reference sequence). The CDR3 has 13 amino acids. Here the CDR3 DNA reads TGTGCCAGCAGTCGACAGGGCAATCAGCCCCAGCATTTT. As protein: CASSRQGNQPQHF.

The chain combines TRBV15 with TRBJ1-4, with D tentatively TRBD1 (6 bases). This CDR3 has 16 amino acids. Looked up from germline, CDR1 is LNHNV and CDR2 is YYDKDF (reference sequence). The V and J ends lost 2 bases and 0 bases respectively, with 10 bases between them. This chain's CDR3 is CATSRKGGATNEKLFF. The CDR3 DNA sequence: TGTGCCACCAGCAGAAAAGGGGGGGCAACTAATGAAAAACTGTTTTTT.

The chain employs TRBV6-5 and TRBJ1-2; 8 bases are a match to TRBD1. Germline CDR1 and CDR2: MNHEY and SVGAGI. The CDR3 is made up of 13 amino acids. J was trimmed by 8 bases and V by 2 bases; bases with no gene match: 4. The CDR3 reads CASSYRQGNGYTF. CDR3 sequence (DNA): TGTGCCAGCAGTTACCGACAGGGGAACGGCTACACCTTC.

The rearrangement links TRBV27 to TRBJ2-2; a weak D match, TRBD2 (6 bases). V dropped 0 bases and J dropped 5 bases, with 7 bases sitting between them. Looked up from germline, CDR1 is MNHEY and CDR2 is SMNVEV (reference sequence). The CDR3 sequence is 14 residues long. CDR3 region: CASSLSRGTGELFF. In DNA form, the CDR3 reads TGTGCCAGCAGTTTATCGCGGGGTACCGGGGAGCTGTTTTTT.

The chain joins TRBV7-3 to TRBJ2-3; possible D gene TRBD1, 5 bases. Germline V gene lookup returns CDR1 SGHTA and CDR2 FQGTGA. This CDR3 spans 14 amino acids. V was shortened by 3 bases and J by 2 bases, with 9 bases between the two germline ends. DNA for the CDR3: TGTGCCAGCAGCTTTCTAGGGGACACAGATACGCAGTATTTT. It translates to CASSFLGDTDTQYF. Combining the CDR3 with reference TRBV7-3 and TRBJ2-3 gives the whole variable domain GAGVSQTPSNKVTEKGKYVELRCDPISGHTALYWYRQSLGQGPEFLIYFQGTGAADDSGLPNDRFFAVRPEGSVSTLKIQRTERGDSAVYLCASSFLGDTDTQYFGPGTRLTVL.